This T cell receptor (beta chain) is drawn from a study of CD8 T cells in ankylosing spondylitis. Whole-study findings and limits: Seemingly characteristic of ankylosing spondylitis blood was a TCR beta motif consisting of about 8 highly homologous variants. The study looked at matched synovial fluid samples from ankylosing spondylitis patients. Disease-linked clones were reported to be significantly enriched there. Disease-associated clones were CD8+ and fairly uncommon in peripheral blood.

For this clonotype: The target antigen is unknown.

In making TCR beta libraries, quantitative 5'-RACE with molecular barcodes was used. TCRdb passed the 5' RACE reads through MiXCR, listing each CDR3 protein once. The table lists fewer than 150,000 distinct CDR3 sequences, roughly 6.6% of them singletons, with around 12% in the top ten. Germline loops: CDR1 MNHNS, CDR2 SASEGT. V dropped 5 bases and J dropped 2; count of bases not matched to a gene: 9. The CDR3 contains 16 residues. The TCR sequence derives from a female donor with ankylosing spondylitis or in good health (not recorded which). The V call is TRBV6-1, the J call TRBJ2-7, with TRBD2 identical over 10 bases. Input material: blood, either unsorted or a sorted T cell fraction (not recorded which). The CDR3: CASSPNSGGSAYEQYF. CDR3 in DNA: TGTGCCAGCAGTCCTAATAGCGGGGGGTCCGCCTACGAGCAGTACTTC.